Included here is one T cell receptor (beta chain) sequence, with context. Its binding antigen is unknown. The input lacks base qualities; no much larger clone sits a single base away. Different DNA sequences within this sample yield the same CDR3. CD8 naive samples were CD45RO-negative cells positively selected for CCR7, giving a CD45RA+CCR7+ population that excluded TemRA cells. The donors were healthy, HIV-negative adults with no recently reported acute infections or vaccinations. All donors were Caucasian adults living in Nashville, Tennessee, USA. Blood was collected by leukapheresis, and PBMCs were isolated by Ficoll-Histopaque density gradient centrifugation and then cryopreserved in liquid nitrogen vapor phase. Analytical flow cytometry was used to check the purity and quantity of every magnetically sorted T cell population. Genomic DNA was isolated from each sorted fraction and quantified by UV absorbance on a Nanodrop 2000c.

The data are from a study of shared clonotypes between healthy human individuals (dated by TCRdb to 2018 to 2021). Regarding the study in general: A couple of women and a few men aged 18 to 49 years were included in the cohort. For each donor, three plates each were used for CD4 naive and CD4 memory, two plates were used for CD8 naive, and one plate was used for CD8 memory. Blood TCR repertoires of four to six healthy adults were deeply sequenced to estimate repertoire size and the extent of clonotype sharing between individuals. To increase sequencing depth and limit assay-specific biases, different laboratories used diverse techniques to prepare libraries and sequence TCR repertoires. Between about 0.85 and 8.9 billion PBMCs per donor were obtained by leukapheresis.

TCR CDR3 regions were amplified from genomic DNA by multiplex PCR using the deep immunoSEQ assay. Extracted genomic DNA from each cell subset was distributed evenly across all wells of several immunoSEQ 96-well plates, and each plate was treated as a replicate. Each replicate PCR for sorted subsets received roughly 200 ng genomic DNA, equal to some 32,000 T cell genomes. Purified libraries were quantified with a Qubit 3.0 fluorometer, sized on a Bioanalyzer 2100, and re-quantified with the KAPA Library Quantification kit. Every immunoSEQ 96-well plate was sequenced on a separate single-read 150-cycle Illumina NextSeq 550 flow cell. The study's processing was this. Because the immunoSEQ output included only junctional sequences and no quality scores, the filtering could not be the same as the filtering used for full-length reads. To assign V/J genes and CDR3, sequences were annotated using PyIR, a Python wrapper for IgBLAST v1.9, with IMGT germline references. Reads were removed for weak V/J assignments (E-value above 1e-6), missing CDR3, stop codons, out-of-frame junctions, or ambiguous translated residues. V3J clonotypes were defined by identical inferred V gene, J gene, and CDR3 amino acid sequence. The percentage overlap between two repertoires was calculated by dividing the number of shared unique clonotypes by the size of the smaller repertoire. Richness of each repertoire was evaluated using RTK rarefaction, the Chao1 estimator, and Recon v2.1 estimates of unobserved clonotypes. For all TCRbeta clonotypes obtained by the gDNA method from a handful of donors, generation probabilities were computed with OLGA. Imported from immuneACCESS, the table was reduced by TCRdb to in-frame sequences with V and J called. These copies leave out some clones; in studies compared against another copy, an unresolved V gene accounts for under half, and the cause of the remainder is not known. V, J and clone size are taken as reported in that table, and D and trimming were inferred from the DNA itself. This sample holds millions of clones; roughly 94% were observed only once. 0.9% to 1.4% of the sample comes from the top ten.

What the research found in general, with its limitations: Compared with non-shared clonotypes, the clonotypes found in all four sorted-subset donors had higher generation probabilities. Pairwise subsampling led to the expectation that sequencing depth would affect the degree of clonotype sharing among donors. Sharing across a handful of donors was observed for approximately 5% of naive CD4, 3% to 4% of naive CD8, about 2.5% of memory CD4, and roughly 0.43% of memory CD8 clonotypes. Estimated clonotype richness was generally larger for naive than for memory subsets. Even with the large sequencing depth, rarefaction of the sorted-subset datasets indicated that sequencing was incomplete. Because the study included a small number of donors, the genetic and exposure-history diversity represented was limited. Only blood was sampled, and tissue TCR repertoires likely differ from those in blood.

Sequencing input: naive CD8+ T cells sorted from blood. What this sample's cell subset or site label stands for: CD45RA+CCR7+. This clonotype was obtained from a man between 18 and 29 years old in good health.

The CDR3 is CASRSGANVLTF. In nucleotides, the sequence is TGTGCCAGCAGATCTGGGGCCAACGTCCTGACTTTC. The receptor chain draws on TRBV7-2 and TRBJ2-6; no D gene is confidently identified. The CDR3 runs 12 amino acids, cysteine and phenylalanine included. The retained sequence is limited to the CDR3, 36 bases, with the frame set at the first base. The germline V gene supplies CDR1 SGHTA and CDR2 FQGNSA. The V end loses 6 bases and the J end loses 1 base, and a stretch of 1 base separates them.